The clone carrying this T cell receptor beta chain was seen more than once but under ten times. Its antigen remains unknown. This entry is derived from a study of T cell responses to AZD1222 COVID-19 vaccine. Whole-study findings and limits: Receipt of two AZD1222 doses was followed by a rise in Spike-specific TCR breadth and depth. Researchers took repertoire samples only after the peak T cell response had come. Dominant CD4 TCR responses targeted spike regions 160-218 and 743-854. White British ancestry dominated among donors, who included more females, and clonal diversity was possibly underestimated.

From germline, CDR1 is MNHEY and CDR2 SMNVEV (reference sequence). This CDR3 is built from 13 residues. V lost 6 bases to trimming and J lost 2 bases; unmatched junction nucleotides: 2. Profiled with immunoSEQ multiplex PCR; TCRdb holds only in-frame clones, not every one. The sample includes approximately 150,000 clones, around 90% seen only once; the top ten take about 4.3%. The receptor was isolated from an adult who received the MenACWY meningococcal vaccine as a control. The chain uses TRBV27 and TRBJ2-3; 7 positions agree with TRBD2. The specimen was peripheral blood, collected 28 days after the second dose of the MenACWY control vaccine. CDR3 residues: CASRWDYTDTQYF. The CDR3 region has the DNA TGTGCCAGCAGGTGGGACTACACAGATACGCAGTATTTT.